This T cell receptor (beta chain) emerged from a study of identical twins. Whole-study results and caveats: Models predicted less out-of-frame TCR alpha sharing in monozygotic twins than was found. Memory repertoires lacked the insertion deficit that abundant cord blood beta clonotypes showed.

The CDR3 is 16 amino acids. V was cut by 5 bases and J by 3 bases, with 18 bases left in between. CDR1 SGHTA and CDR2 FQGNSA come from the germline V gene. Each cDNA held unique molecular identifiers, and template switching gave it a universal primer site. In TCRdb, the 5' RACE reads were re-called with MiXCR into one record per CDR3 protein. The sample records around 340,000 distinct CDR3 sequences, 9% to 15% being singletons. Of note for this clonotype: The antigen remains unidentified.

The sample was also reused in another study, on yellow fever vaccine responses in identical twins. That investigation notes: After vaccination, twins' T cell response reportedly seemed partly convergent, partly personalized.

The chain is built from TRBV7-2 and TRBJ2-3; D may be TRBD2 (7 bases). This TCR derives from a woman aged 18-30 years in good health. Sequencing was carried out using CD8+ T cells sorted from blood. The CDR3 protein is CASSVPGEGLTDTQYF. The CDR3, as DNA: TGTGCCAGCAGCGTTCCAGGGGAGGGATTGACAGATACGCAGTATTTT. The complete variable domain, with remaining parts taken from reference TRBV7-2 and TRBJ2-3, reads GAGVSQSPSNKVTEKGKDVELRCDPISGHTALYWYRQSLGQGLEFLIYFQGNSAPDKSGLPSDRFSAERTGGSVSTLTIQRTQQEDSAVYLCASSVPGEGLTDTQYFGPGTRLTVL.